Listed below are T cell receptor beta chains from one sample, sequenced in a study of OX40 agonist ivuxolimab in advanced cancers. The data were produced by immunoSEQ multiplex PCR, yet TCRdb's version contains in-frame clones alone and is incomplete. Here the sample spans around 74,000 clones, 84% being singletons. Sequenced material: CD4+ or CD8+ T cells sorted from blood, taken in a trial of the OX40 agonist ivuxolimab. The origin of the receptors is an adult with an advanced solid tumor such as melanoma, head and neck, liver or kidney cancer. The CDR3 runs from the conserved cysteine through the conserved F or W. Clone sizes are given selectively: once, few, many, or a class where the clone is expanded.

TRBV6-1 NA CASSELGLIEQFF
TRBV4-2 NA CASSQAAGATDTQYF
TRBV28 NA CASSSTDEKLFF
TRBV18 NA CASSPPTNRESQYF
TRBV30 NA CAWRPSHTTGSGNTIYF
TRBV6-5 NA CASSYSNGPYEQYF
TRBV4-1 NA CASSQVLTASGTPQFF
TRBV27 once CASSLSSGRNNEQFF
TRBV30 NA CAWTSGGPYEQYF
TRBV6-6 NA CASSYRTGGNTEAFF
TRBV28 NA CATNRAGGYTYMNTEAFF
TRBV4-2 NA CASSPLQPLYGYTF
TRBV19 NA CASSWITTGEKLFF
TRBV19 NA CASSGLTRFTEAFF
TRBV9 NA CASSARGQLNYGYTF
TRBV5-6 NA CASSPRTGPEAFF